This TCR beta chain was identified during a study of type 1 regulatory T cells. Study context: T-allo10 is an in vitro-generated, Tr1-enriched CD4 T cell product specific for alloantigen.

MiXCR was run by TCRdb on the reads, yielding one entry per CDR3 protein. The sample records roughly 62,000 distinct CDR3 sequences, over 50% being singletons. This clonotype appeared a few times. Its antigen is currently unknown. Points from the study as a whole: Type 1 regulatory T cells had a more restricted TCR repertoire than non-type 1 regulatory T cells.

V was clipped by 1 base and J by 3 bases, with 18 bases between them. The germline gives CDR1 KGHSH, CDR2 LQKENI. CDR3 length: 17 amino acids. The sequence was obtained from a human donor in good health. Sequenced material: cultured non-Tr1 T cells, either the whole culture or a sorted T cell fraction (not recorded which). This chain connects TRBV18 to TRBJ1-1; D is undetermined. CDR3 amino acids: CASSPLSLVRGYTEAFF. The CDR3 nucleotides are TGTGCCAGCTCACCACTTTCCCTTGTCCGGGGATACACTGAAGCTTTCTTT.